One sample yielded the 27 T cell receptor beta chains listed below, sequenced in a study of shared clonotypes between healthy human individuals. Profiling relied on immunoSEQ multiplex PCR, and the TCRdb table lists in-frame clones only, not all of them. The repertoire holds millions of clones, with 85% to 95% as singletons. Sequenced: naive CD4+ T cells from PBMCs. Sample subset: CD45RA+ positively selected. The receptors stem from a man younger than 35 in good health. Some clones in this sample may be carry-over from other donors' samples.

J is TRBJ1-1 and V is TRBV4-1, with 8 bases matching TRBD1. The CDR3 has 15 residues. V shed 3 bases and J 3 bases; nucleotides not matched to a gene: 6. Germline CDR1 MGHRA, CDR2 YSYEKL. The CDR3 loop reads CASSQGQGAYTEAFF. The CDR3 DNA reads TGCGCCAGCAGCCAGGGGCAGGGGGCGTACACTGAAGCTTTCTTT.

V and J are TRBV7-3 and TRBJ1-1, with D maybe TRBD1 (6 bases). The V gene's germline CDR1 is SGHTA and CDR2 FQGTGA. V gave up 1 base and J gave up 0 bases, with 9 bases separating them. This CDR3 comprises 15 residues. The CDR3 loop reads CASSLMAGVNTEAFF. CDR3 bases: TGTGCCAGCAGCTTAATGGCAGGGGTGAACACTGAAGCTTTCTTT.

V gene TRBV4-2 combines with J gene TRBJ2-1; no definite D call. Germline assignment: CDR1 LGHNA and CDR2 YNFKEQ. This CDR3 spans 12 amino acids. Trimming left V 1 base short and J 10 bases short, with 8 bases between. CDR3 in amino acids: CASSQGLGEQFF. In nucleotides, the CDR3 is TGTGCCAGCAGCCAAGGCCTAGGGGAGCAGTTCTTC.

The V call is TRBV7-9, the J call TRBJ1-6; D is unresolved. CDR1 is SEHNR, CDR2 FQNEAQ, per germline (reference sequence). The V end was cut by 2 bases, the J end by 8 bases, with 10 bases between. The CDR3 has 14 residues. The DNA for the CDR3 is TGTGCCAGCAGCTTAAAGTTTCATGATTCACCCCTCCACTTT. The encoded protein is CASSLKFHDSPLHF.

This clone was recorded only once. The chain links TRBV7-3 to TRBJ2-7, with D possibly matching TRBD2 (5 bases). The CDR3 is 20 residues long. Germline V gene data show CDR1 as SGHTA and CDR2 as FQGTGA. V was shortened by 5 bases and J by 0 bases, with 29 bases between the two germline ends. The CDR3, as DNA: TGTGCCAGCAGCCCCCCGGTGAACGGAAAGTGGGAGAGGAGCTCCTACGAGCAGTACTTC. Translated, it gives CASSPPVNGKWERSSYEQYF.

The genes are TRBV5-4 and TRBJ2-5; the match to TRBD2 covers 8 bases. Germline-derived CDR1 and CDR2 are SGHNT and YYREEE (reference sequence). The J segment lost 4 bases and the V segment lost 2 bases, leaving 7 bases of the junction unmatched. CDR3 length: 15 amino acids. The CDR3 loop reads CASSFASGSAETQYF. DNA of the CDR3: TGTGCCAGCAGCTTCGCGAGCGGGAGCGCAGAGACCCAGTACTTC.

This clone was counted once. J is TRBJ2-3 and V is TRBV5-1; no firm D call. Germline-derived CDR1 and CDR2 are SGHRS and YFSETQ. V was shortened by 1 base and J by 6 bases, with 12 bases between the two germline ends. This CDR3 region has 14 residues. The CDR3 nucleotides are TGCGCCAGCAGCTTGAATTCCCGGTTGGATACGCAGTATTTT. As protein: CASSLNSRLDTQYF.

This chain's CDR3 is CASSYSGQGFPYEQYF. CDR3 DNA sequence: TGTGCCAGCAGTTACTCAGGCCAGGGTTTTCCCTACGAGCAGTACTTC. This chain links TRBV6-6 with TRBJ2-7; perhaps TRBD1 as D (5 bases). This CDR3 region has 16 residues. Germline loops: CDR1 MNHNY, CDR2 SVGAGI (reference sequence). The V gene lost 0 bases and the J gene lost 2 bases, with 14 bases spanning the gap.

This CDR3 is CASSYPGQIYEQYF. Written as DNA, the CDR3 is TGCGCCAGCAGCTACCCGGGACAAATATACGAGCAGTACTTC. This chain joins TRBV4-1 and TRBJ2-7; weak D call: TRBD1 (6 bases). CDR3 length: 14 amino acids. V was trimmed by 5 bases and J by 4 bases, leaving 15 bases between them. CDR1 is MGHRA and CDR2 is YSYEKL in the germline V gene.

The CDR3 DNA reads as TGCGCCAGCAGCCAAGATCTTGTAAGGGTTTTCTCCTACAATGAGCAGTTCTTC. It yields the protein CASSQDLVRVFSYNEQFF. The chain joins TRBV4-1 to TRBJ2-1; D not resolved. Germline assignment: CDR1 MGHRA and CDR2 YSYEKL. Trimming pared 0 bases from V and 0 bases from J, leaving 15 bases between. The CDR3 has 18 residues.

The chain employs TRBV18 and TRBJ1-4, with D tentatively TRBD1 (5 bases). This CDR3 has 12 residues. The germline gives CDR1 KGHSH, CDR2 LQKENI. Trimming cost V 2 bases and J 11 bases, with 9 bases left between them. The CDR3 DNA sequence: TGTGCCAGCTCACCAGGGCAGGGCAAACTGTTTTTT. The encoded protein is CASSPGQGKLFF.

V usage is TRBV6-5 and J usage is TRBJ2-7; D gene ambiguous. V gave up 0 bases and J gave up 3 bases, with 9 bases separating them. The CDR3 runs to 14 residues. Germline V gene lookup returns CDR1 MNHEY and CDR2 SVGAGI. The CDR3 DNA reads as TGTGCCAGCAGTTACTCGGGCCCTCTCTACGAGCAGTACTTC. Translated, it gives CASSYSGPLYEQYF.

CDR3 loop: CASSPRRGSSYEQYF. CDR3 sequence (DNA): TGTGCCAGCTCACCTAGGAGGGGCAGCTCCTACGAGCAGTACTTC. The chain combines TRBV18 with TRBJ2-7, with D tentatively TRBD2 (6 bases). The germline gives CDR1 KGHSH, CDR2 LQKENI. Between the trimmed V and J ends, which lost 3 bases and 0 bases, there was a span of 12 bases. The CDR3 length is 15 residues.

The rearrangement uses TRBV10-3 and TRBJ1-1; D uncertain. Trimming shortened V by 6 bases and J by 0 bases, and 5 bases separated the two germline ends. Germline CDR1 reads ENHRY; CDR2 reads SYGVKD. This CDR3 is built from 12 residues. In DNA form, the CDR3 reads TGTGCCATCAGCACCATGAACACTGAAGCTTTCTTT. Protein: CAISTMNTEAFF.

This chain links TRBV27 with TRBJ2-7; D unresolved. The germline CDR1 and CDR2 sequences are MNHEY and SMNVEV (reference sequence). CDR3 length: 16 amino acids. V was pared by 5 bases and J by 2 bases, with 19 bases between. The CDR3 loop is CASSARTGLGTYEQYF. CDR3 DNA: TGTGCCAGCAGTGCCCGGACGGGCTTAGGAACCTACGAGCAGTACTTC.

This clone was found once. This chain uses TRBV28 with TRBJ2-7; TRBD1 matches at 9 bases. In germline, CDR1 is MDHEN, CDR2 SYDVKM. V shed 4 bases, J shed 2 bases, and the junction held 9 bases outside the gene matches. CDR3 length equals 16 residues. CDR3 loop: CASSSIGTGLTYEQYF. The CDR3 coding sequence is TGTGCCAGCAGTTCAATAGGGACAGGGCTAACCTACGAGCAGTACTTC.

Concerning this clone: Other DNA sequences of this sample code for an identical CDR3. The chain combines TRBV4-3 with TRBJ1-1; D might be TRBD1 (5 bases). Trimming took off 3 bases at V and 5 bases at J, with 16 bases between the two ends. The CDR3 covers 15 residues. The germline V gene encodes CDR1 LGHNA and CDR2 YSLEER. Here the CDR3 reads CASSQDLVGGTEAFF. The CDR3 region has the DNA TGCGCCAGCAGCCAGGATCTAGTGGGGGGGACTGAAGCTTTCTTT.

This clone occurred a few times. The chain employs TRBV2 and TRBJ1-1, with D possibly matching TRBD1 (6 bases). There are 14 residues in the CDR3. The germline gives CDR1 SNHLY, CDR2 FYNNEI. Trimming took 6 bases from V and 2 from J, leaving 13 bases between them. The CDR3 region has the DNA TGTGCCAGCAGACAGGACAGCTTCAACACTGAAGCTTTCTTT. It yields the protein CASRQDSFNTEAFF.

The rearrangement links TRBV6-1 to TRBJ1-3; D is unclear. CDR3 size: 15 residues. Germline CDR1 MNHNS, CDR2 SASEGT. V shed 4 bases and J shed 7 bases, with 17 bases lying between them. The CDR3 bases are TGTGCCAGCAGTGGACAAGACAAGTTGAGCAACACCATATATTTT. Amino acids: CASSGQDKLSNTIYF.

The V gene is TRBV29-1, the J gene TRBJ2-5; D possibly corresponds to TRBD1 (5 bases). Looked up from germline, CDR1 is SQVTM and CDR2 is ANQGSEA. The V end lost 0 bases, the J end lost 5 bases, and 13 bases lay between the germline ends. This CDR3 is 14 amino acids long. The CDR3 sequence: CSVEDGQGKETQYF. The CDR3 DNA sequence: TGCAGCGTTGAAGATGGGCAGGGAAAGGAGACCCAGTACTTC. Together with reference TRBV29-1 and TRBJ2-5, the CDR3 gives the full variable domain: SAVISQKPSRDICQRGTSLTIQCQVDSQVTMMFWYRQQPGQSLTLIATANQGSEATYESGFVIDKFPISRPNLTFSTLTVSNMSPEDSSIYLCSVEDGQGKETQYFGPGTRLLVL.

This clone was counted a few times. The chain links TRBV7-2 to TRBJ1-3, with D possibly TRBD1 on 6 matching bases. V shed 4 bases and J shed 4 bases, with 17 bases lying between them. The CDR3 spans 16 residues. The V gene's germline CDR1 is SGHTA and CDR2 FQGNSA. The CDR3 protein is CASSWDKAEVGNTIYF. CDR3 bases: TGTGCCAGCAGCTGGGACAAGGCCGAAGTGGGAAACACCATATATTTT.

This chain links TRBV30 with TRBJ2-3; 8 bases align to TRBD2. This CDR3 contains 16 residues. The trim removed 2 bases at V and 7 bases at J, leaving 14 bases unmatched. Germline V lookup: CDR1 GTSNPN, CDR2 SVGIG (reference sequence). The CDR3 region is CAWSTRLAKERNTQYF. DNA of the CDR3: TGTGCCTGGAGTACCCGACTAGCGAAGGAGAGGAATACGCAGTATTTT.

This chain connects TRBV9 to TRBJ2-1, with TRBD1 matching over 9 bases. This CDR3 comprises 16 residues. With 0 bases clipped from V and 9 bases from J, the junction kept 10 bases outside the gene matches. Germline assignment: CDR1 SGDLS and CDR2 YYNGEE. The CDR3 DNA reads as TGTGCCAGCAGCGTAGCTGGACAGGGGTTCGGTAGTGAGCAGTTCTTC. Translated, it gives CASSVAGQGFGSEQFF.

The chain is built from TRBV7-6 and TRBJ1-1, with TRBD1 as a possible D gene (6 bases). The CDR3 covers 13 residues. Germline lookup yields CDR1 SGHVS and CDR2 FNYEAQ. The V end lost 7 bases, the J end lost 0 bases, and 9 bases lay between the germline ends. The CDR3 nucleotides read TGTGCCAGCACCCGGGACATGAACACTGAAGCTTTCTTT. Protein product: CASTRDMNTEAFF. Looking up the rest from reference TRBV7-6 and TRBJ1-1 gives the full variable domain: GAGVSQSPRYKVTKRGQDVALRCDPISGHVSLYWYRQALGQGPEFLTYFNYEAQQDKSGLPNDRFSAERPEGSISTLTIQRTEQRDSAMYRCASTRDMNTEAFFGQGTRLTVV.

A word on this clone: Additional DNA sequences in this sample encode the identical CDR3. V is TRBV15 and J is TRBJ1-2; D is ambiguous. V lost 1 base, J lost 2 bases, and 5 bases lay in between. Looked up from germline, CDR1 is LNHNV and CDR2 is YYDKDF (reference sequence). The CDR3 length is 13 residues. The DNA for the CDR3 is TGTGCCACCAGCAGAGGGGCAAACTATGGCTACACCTTC. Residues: CATSRGANYGYTF.

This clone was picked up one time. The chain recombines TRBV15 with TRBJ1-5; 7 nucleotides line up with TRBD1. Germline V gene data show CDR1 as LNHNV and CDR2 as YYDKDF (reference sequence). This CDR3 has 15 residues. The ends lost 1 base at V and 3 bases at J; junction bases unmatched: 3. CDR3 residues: CATSRGRGPNQPQHF. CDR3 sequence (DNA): TGTGCCACCAGCAGAGGGAGGGGGCCCAATCAGCCCCAGCATTTT.

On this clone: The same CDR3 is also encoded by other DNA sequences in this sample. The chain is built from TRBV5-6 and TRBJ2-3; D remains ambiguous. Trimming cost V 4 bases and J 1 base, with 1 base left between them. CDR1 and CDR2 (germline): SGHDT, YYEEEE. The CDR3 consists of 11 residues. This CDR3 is CASSRTDTQYF. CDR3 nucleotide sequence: TGTGCCAGCAGCCGCACAGATACGCAGTATTTT.